The rows below give T cell receptor beta chains drawn from one sample of a study of T cells expressing NK-cell markers. Using the 5' RACE reads, TCRdb records one entry per CDR3 protein without DNA. The specimen's table records about 460,000 distinct CDR3 sequences. Sequences were obtained from blood T cells: a sorted CD56 or NKG2C T cell subset, CD4+ or CD8+ T cells, or bulk PBMC T cells (not recorded which). These receptors were taken from a woman in her forties or fifties in good health. Each CDR3 is given with its conserved first and last residue. Each record gives: V gene, J gene, CDR3 length, CDR3 protein.

TRBV7-2	TRBJ2-5	16	CASSQTSGTRGETQYF
TRBV6-2/TRBV6-3	TRBJ2-1	15	CASRQRDRSYNEQFF
TRBV10-3	TRBJ2-2	18	CAISAASGRPSNTGELFF
TRBV4-1	TRBJ2-7	17	CASSQDLGRGHSYEQYF
TRBV24-1	TRBJ2-3	15	CATSDLIQTQGTQYF
TRBV29-1	TRBJ1-2	16	CSVEDRGRRFNYGYTF
TRBV25-1	TRBJ2-6	17	CASSPQGPNSGANVLTF
TRBV29-1	TRBJ2-1	14	CSVGTSGIGNEQFF
TRBV9	TRBJ2-7	15	CASSVSQDSSYEQYF
TRBV9	TRBJ2-3	15	CASSVVGEGTDTQYF
TRBV4-1	TRBJ1-5	15	CASSQVRGNDQPQHF
TRBV5-6	TRBJ1-6	17	CASSLPRQGAVNSPLHF
TRBV12-3/TRBV12-4	TRBJ2-1	13	CASSTRQAGEQFF
TRBV27	TRBJ2-5	14	CASRPPGGGETQYF
TRBV5-1	TRBJ1-4	16	CASSRTGGASGEKLFF
TRBV3-1	TRBJ2-4	16	CASSRTFQGAKNIQYF